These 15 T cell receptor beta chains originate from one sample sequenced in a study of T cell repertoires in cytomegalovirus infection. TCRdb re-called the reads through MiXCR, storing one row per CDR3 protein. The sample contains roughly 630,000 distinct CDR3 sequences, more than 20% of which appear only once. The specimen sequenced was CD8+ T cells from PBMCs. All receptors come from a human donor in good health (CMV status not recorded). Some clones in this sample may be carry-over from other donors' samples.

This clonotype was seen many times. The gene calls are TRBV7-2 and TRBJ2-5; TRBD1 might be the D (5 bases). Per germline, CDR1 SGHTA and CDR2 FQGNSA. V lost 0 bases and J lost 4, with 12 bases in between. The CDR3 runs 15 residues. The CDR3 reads CASSLAGAYGETQYF. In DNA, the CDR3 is TGTGCCAGCAGCTTAGCAGGGGCTTATGGAGAGACCCAGTACTTC.

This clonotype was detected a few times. The CDR3: CASSDQQGGSYNEQFF. In nucleotides, the CDR3 is TGTGCCAGCAGTGATCAACAGGGCGGTTCCTACAATGAGCAGTTCTTC. The genes are TRBV25-1 and TRBJ2-1; maybe TRBD1 (6 bases). The CDR3 loop spans 16 amino acids. The V and J ends lost 3 bases and 1 base respectively, with 13 bases between them. The V gene's germline CDR1 is MGHDK and CDR2 SYGVNS.

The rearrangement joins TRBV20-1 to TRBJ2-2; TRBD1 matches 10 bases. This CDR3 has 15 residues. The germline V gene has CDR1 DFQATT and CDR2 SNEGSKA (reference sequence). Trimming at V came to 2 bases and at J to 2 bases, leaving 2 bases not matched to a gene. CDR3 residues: CSARWTGGNTGELFF. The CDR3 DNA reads TGCAGTGCTAGATGGACAGGGGGTAACACCGGGGAGCTGTTTTTT.

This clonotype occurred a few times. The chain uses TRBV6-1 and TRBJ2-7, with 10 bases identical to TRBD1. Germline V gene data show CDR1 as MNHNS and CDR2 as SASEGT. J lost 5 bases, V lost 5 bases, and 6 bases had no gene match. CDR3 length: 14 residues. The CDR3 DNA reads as TGTGCCAGCAGTCTTGCCGGGACAGGGGACGAGCAGTACGTC. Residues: CASSLAGTGDEQYV.

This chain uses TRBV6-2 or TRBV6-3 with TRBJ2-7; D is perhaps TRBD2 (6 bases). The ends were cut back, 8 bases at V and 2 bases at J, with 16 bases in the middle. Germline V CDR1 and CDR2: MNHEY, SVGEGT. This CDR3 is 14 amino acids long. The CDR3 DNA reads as TGTGCCAGCGCCACCCGGGGGTTCACCTACGAGCAGTACGTC. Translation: CASATRGFTYEQYV.

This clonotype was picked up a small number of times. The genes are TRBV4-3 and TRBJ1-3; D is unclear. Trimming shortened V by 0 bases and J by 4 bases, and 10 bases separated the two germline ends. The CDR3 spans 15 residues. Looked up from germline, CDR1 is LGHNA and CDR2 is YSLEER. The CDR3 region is CASSQEKDSGNTIYF. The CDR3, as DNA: TGCGCCAGCAGCCAAGAAAAGGACTCCGGAAACACCATATATTTT.

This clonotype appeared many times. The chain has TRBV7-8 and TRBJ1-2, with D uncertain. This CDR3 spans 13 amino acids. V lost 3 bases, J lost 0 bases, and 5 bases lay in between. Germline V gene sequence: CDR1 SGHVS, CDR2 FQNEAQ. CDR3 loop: CASSLPANYGYTF. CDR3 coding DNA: TGTGCCAGCAGCTTGCCGGCTAACTATGGCTACACCTTC. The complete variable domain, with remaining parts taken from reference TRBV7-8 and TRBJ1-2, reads GAGVSQSPRYKVAKRGQDVALRCDPISGHVSLFWYQQALGQGPEFLTYFQNEAQLDKSGLPSDRFFAERPEGSVSTLKIQRTQQEDSAVYLCASSLPANYGYTFGSGTRLTVV.

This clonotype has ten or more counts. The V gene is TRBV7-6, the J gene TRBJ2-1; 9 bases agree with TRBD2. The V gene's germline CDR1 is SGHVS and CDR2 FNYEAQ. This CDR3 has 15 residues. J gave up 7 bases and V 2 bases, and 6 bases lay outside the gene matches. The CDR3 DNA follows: TGTGCCAGCAGCTTAAGACTAGCGGTTGGGAATGAGCAGTTCTTC. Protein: CASSLRLAVGNEQFF.

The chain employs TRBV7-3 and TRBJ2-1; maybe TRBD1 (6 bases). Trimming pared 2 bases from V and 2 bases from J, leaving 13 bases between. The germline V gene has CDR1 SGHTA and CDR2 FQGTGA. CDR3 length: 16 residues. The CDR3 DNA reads TGTGCCAGCAGCTTACCCGACAGGTTGGCCTACAATGAGCAGTTCTTC. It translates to CASSLPDRLAYNEQFF.

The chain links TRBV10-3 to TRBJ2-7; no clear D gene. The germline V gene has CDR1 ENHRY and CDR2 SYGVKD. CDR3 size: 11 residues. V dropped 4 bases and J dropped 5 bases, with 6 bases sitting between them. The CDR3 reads CAISVRDEQYF. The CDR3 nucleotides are TGTGCCATCAGTGTCCGGGACGAGCAGTACTTC.

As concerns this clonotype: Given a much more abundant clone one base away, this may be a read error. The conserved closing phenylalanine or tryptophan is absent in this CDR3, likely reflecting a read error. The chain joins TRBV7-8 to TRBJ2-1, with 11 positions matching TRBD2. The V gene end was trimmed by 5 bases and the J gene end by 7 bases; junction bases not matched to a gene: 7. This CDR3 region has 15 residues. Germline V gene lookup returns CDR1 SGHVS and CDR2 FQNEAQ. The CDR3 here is CASSLSGGDKNEQFS. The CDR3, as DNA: TGTGCCAGCAGCCTTAGCGGGGGGGATAAAAATGAGCAGTTCTCC.

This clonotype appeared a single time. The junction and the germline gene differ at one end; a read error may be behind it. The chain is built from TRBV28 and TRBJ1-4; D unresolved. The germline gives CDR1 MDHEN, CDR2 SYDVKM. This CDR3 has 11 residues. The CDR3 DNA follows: TGTACCAGCAGCAAGGGTGAAAAACTGTTTTTT. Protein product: CTSSKGEKLFF. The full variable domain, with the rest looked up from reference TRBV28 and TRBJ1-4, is DVKVTQSSRYLVKRTGEKVFLECVQDMDHENMFWYRQDPGLGLRLIYFSYDVKMKEKGDIPEGYSVSREKKERFSLILESASTNQTSMYLCTSSKGEKLFFGSGTQLSVL.

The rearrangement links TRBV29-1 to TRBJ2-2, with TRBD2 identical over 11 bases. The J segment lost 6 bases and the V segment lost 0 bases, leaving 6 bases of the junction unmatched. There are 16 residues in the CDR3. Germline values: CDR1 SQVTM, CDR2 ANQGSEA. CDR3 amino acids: CSVEDLTSGGSGELFF. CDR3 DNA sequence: TGCAGCGTTGAAGATCTCACTAGCGGGGGATCCGGGGAGCTGTTTTTT.

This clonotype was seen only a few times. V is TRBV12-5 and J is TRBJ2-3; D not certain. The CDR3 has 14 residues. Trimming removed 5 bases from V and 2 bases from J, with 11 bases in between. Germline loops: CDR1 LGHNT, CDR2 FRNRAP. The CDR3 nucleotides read TGTGCTAGTGGTCTGGACGGATACACAGATACGCAGTATTTT. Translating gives CASGLDGYTDTQYF.

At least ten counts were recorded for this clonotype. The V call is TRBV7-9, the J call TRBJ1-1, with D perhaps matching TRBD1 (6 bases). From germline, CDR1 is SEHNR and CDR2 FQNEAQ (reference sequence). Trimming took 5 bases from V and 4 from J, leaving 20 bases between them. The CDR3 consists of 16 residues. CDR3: CASSTRGGLEGTEAFF. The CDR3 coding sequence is TGTGCCAGCAGCACTCGAGGGGGTTTAGAGGGCACTGAAGCTTTCTTT.